This is a list of T cell receptor beta chains from one sample in a study of T cells in tuberculosis. Using immunoSEQ multiplex PCR, the repertoire was profiled, and TCRdb retains in-frame clones only, with some absent. The data hold 54,000 or so clones, with about 76% observed a single time. The source material was CD1b-GMM tetramer-negative cells sorted from PBMCs. These receptors all come from an adult woman with latent tuberculosis. The CDR3 runs from the conserved cysteine through the conserved F or W. D genes are given only for firm matches. Rows give clone size only sometimes, using once, few, many, or a class for an expanded clone.

J: TRBJ1-5
V: TRBV4-2
size: .
D: TRBD1
length: 16
DNA: TGTGCCAGCAGCCAGCTGGGACAGGGGGCGAGGCAGCCCCAGCATTTT
CDR3: CASSQLGQGARQPQHF

J: TRBJ1-2
V: TRBV4-1
size: .
D: .
length: 15
DNA: TGCGCCAGCAGCCAAGATTCAGTCAGGGCGAGGGGCTACACCTTC
CDR3: CASSQDSVRARGYTF

J: TRBJ1-1
V: TRBV15
size: few
D: .
length: 17
DNA: TGTGCCACCAGCAGAGATCGGGAGACCCCCTTGGGGACTGAAGCTTTCTTT
CDR3: CATSRDRETPLGTEAFF

J: TRBJ2-1
V: TRBV2
size: .
D: TRBD2
length: 15
DNA: TGTGCCAGCAGTGAAACGGGGGGGCCGACGGGTGAGCAGTTCTTC
CDR3: CASSETGGPTGEQFF

J: TRBJ2-3
V: TRBV6-1
size: .
D: .
length: 13
DNA: TGTGCCGGATGGGACTCCGTCACAGATACGCAGTATTTT
CDR3: CAGWDSVTDTQYF

J: TRBJ1-3
V: TRBV19
size: .
D: .
length: 15
DNA: TGTGCCAGTAGTATAGATTGGACTCCTGGAAACACCATATATTTT
CDR3: CASSIDWTPGNTIYF

J: TRBJ2-3
V: TRBV4-3
size: .
D: .
length: 15
DNA: TGCGCCAGCAGCCATACGAGGGCTCCCACAGATACGCAGTATTTT
CDR3: CASSHTRAPTDTQYF

J: TRBJ1-5
V: TRBV15
size: .
D: .
length: 14
DNA: TGTGCCACCAGCAGCGGGGAGTTAGAGCAGCCCCAGCATTTT
CDR3: CATSSGELEQPQHF

J: TRBJ1-2
V: TRBV19
size: .
D: .
length: 14
DNA: TGTGCCAGTAGTATAACGGAGGGGCGTTATGGCTACACCTTC
CDR3: CASSITEGRYGYTF

J: TRBJ2-1
V: TRBV9
size: .
D: .
length: 15
DNA: TGTGCCAGCAGCCCCCAGGGGGGTCTGTACAATGAGCAGTTCTTC
CDR3: CASSPQGGLYNEQFF

J: TRBJ2-3
V: TRBV7-9
size: .
D: .
length: 16
DNA: TGTGCCAGCAGCTTACGGGGTGCGGGTAGCACAGATACGCAGTATTTT
CDR3: CASSLRGAGSTDTQYF

J: TRBJ1-6
V: TRBV30
size: .
D: .
length: 17
DNA: TGTGCCTGGAGTGGTGGAGGGGGGGGACTACTTAATTTACCCCTCCACTTT
CDR3: CAWSGGGGGLLNLPLHF

J: TRBJ1-2
V: TRBV7-9
size: .
D: .
length: 14
DNA: TGTGCCAGCAGTCCCCCAGGGGCTGGCTATGGCTACACCTTC
CDR3: CASSPPGAGYGYTF

J: TRBJ1-1
V: TRBV6-5
size: few
D: .
length: 14
DNA: TGTGCCAGCAGTTTGGACAGATCGAACACTGAAGCTTTCTTT
CDR3: CASSLDRSNTEAFF

J: TRBJ2-3
V: TRBV7-6
size: .
D: TRBD2
length: 15
DNA: TGTGCCAGCACCCTAACGGGGGGGCCGACAGATACGCAGTATTTT
CDR3: CASTLTGGPTDTQYF

J: TRBJ1-5
V: TRBV15
size: once
D: .
length: 14
DNA: TGTGCCACCAGCCTCGGGGGATCTGATCAGCCCCAGCATTTT
CDR3: CATSLGGSDQPQHF

J: TRBJ2-7
V: TRBV27
size: .
D: TRBD1
length: 16
DNA: TGTGCCAGCAGTTTATTTTCCGGGACAGGGGTCTCCGAGCAGTACTTC
CDR3: CASSLFSGTGVSEQYF

J: TRBJ1-5
V: TRBV19
size: .
D: .
length: 15
DNA: TGTGCCAGTAGTATAAACAAGGGTCAGGGACAGCCCCAGCATTTT
CDR3: CASSINKGQGQPQHF